The T cell receptor (beta chain) under discussion was sequenced for a study of blood T cell repertoires in COVID-19. At the level of the study: From the United States, Italy and Spain came samples of acute and convalescent COVID-19. In each case, the material was cDNA or gDNA derived from T cells, B-cell-depleted T cells, or PBMCs.

Method: immunoSEQ multiplex PCR; TCRdb's copy keeps in-frame clones and lacks some. The sample has 250,000 to 300,000 clones, 89% seen once. Trimming took off 3 bases at V and 3 bases at J, with 18 bases between the two ends. Germline assignment: CDR1 SGHRS and CDR2 YFSETQ. This CDR3 spans 16 amino acids. This rearrangement joins TRBV5-1 to TRBJ2-5; D not certain. The sample comprised peripheral blood. The sequence derives from a man aged 50-60 years with acute or convalescent COVID-19. CDR3 loop: CASSYSGSLPEETQYF. CDR3 in DNA: TGCGCCAGCAGCTATTCGGGTTCCCTCCCAGAAGAGACCCAGTACTTC.